The sequence of this T cell receptor (beta chain) was determined in a study of breast tumors, draining lymph nodes, adjacent tissues (TCRdb year 2016). With respect to the entire study: Breast cancer patients provided tumor, adjacent nontumor tissue and axillary lymph nodes, and the study compared the TCR beta repertoires across these three sources. The study aimed to assess the relationships and possible T-cell exchange between tumor, surrounding tissue and draining lymph node repertoires in human breast cancer.

The research as a whole found: The data were considered consistent with the idea that most tumor T cells come from the lymph node and then expand in tumor tissue. Rather than being directly demonstrated, the conclusion that tumor T cells originate in lymph nodes was presented as consistent with a hypothesis. Tumors showed preferential V and J gene usage, and their T-cell repertoire diversity fell below that of lymph nodes yet above that of nontumor tissue. The similarity between tumor and nontumor tissue repertoires was significantly greater in luminal-like breast cancer than in basal-like breast cancer.

In its sample, this clonotype was seen a few times. Its antigen specificity is not known. Nothing much larger sits one base from this clone, and base qualities are not available. Trimming at the junction amounts to 4 bases on V and 1 base on J, and the germline ends lie 13 bases apart. The CDR3 spans 15 residues, from the cysteine through the phenylalanine. This entry keeps only the CDR3 DNA: 45 bases, framed from base 1. The data were produced on an Illumina HiSeq 2000. TCR beta chain libraries were generated by multiplex PCR amplification. High-throughput sequencing was used to analyze the amplified TCR beta chain products. Through fastp at Q25 and MiXCR, TCRdb rebuilt clones from the public reads, retaining in-frame beta chains. Each entry merges the rows of one CDR3 protein and shows their most common DNA and genes. A total of about 230,000 distinct CDR3 sequences appear in this sample, about 30% of them only once. The ten largest clones capture just over 1.4% of the sample.

Lymph node samples were obtained from the axillary draining lymph nodes of breast cancer patients. What was sequenced was axillary lymph node tissue. The sequence is built from TRBV12-3 or TRBV12-4 and TRBJ1-1; TRBD1 is a possible D gene, resting on 6 matching bases. The origin of this receptor is a female donor with breast cancer. Some clones in this sample may be carry-over from other donors' samples. For the CDR3, the sequence is CASSYGGGANTEAFF. The nucleotide sequence is TGTGCCAGCAGTTATGGGGGCGGGGCGAACACTGAAGCTTTCTTT.